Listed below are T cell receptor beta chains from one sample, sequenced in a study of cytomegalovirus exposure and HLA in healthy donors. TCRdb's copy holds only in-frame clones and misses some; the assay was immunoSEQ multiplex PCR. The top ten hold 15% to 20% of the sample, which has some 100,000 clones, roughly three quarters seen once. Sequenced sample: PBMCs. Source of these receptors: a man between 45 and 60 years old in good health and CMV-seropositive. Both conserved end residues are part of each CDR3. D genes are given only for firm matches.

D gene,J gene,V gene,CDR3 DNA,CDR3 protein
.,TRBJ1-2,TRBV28,TGTGCCAGCAGTTTAAGGGGCAGCTATGGCTACACCTTC,CASSLRGSYGYTF
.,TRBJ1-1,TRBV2,TGTGCCAGCAGTGAAAATAAGGGGTTGTGGACTGAAGCTTTCTTT,CASSENKGLWTEAFF
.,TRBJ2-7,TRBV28,TGTGCCAGCAGTTTTACTGGCGGGTCCTACGAGCAGTACTTC,CASSFTGGSYEQYF
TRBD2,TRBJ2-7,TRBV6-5,TGTGCCAGCAGGAATACCGGGACTACCTACGAGCAGTACTTC,CASRNTGTTYEQYF
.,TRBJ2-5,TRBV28,TGTGCCAGCAGCCTGGGGGGAGTTGGGGAGACCCAGTACTTC,CASSLGGVGETQYF
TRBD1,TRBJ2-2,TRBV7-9,TGTGCCAGCGGCCTAGACGGACAGGGTAACACCGGGGAGCTGTTTTTT,CASGLDGQGNTGELFF
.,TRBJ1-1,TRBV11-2,TGTGCCAGCAGCTTAGATGGGCGAATGAACACTGAAGCTTTCTTT,CASSLDGRMNTEAFF
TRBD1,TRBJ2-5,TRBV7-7,TGTGCTAGCAGCTTTACAGGGGATGGAGAGACCCAGTACTTC,CASSFTGDGETQYF
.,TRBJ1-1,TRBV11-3,TGTGCCAGCACAAAAGGACAGAAGAACACTGAAGCTTTCTTT,CASTKGQKNTEAFF
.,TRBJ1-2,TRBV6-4,TGTGCCAGCAGTGATCCAGGGTATGGCTACACCTTC,CASSDPGYGYTF
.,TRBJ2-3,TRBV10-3,TGTGCCATCAGTATGGAGCTCGTAGATACGCAGTATTTT,CAISMELVDTQYF
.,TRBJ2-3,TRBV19,TGTGCCAGTACCGCGACCGCGGGGAGCACAGATACGCAGTATTTT,CASTATAGSTDTQYF